Listed here are 24 T cell receptor beta chains from one sample, sequenced in a study of OX40 agonist ivuxolimab in advanced cancers. Only in-frame clones appear in the TCRdb table, and some are missing; sequencing was by immunoSEQ multiplex PCR. The sample contains around 54,000 clones, 90% to 95% of which appear only once. Source: CD4+ or CD8+ T cells sorted from blood, taken in a trial of the OX40 agonist ivuxolimab. The receptors shown here come from an adult with an advanced solid tumor such as melanoma, head and neck, liver or kidney cancer.

The chain employs TRBV27 and TRBJ1-5; D gene unclear. The CDR3 extends over 13 amino acids. Trimming left V 1 base short and J 5 bases short, with 6 bases between. Germline V gene data show CDR1 as MNHEY and CDR2 as SMNVEV (reference sequence). CDR3 protein: CASSLYMYQPQHF. The CDR3 DNA reads as TGTGCCAGCAGTTTATATATGTATCAGCCCCAGCATTTT.

The J gene is TRBJ2-3, the V gene TRBV28, with D uncertain. The CDR3 has 15 amino acids. The germline gives CDR1 MDHEN, CDR2 SYDVKM. Trimming pared 3 bases from V and 0 bases from J, leaving 10 bases between. CDR3 loop: CASSFASPSTDTQYF. The CDR3 nucleotides are TGTGCCAGCAGTTTCGCCTCGCCAAGCACAGATACGCAGTATTTT.

The chain has TRBV9 and TRBJ2-3; 13 bases are shared with TRBD2. The CDR3 has 16 residues. V shed 4 bases and J 3 bases; nucleotides not matched to a gene: 5. Germline V gene data show CDR1 as SGDLS and CDR2 as YYNGEE. CDR3 in amino acids: CASSRRTSGRTDTQYF. CDR3 nucleotides: TGTGCCAGCAGCCGGAGGACTAGCGGGAGAACAGATACGCAGTATTTT.

The chain joins TRBV2 to TRBJ2-1; TRBD2 agrees at 7 bases. Trimming removed 0 bases from V and 2 bases from J; junction bases left unmatched: 4. From germline, CDR1 is SNHLY and CDR2 FYNNEI. This CDR3 is built from 16 residues. As DNA, the CDR3 is TGTGCCAGCAGTGAAGCGCCTAGCGGTACCTACAATGAGCAGTTCTTC. This sequence encodes CASSEAPSGTYNEQFF.

V is TRBV13 and J is TRBJ2-3; D ambiguous. Deletions cut 5 bases from V and 0 bases from J, with 12 bases between. The CDR3 consists of 15 residues. Germline V gives CDR1 PRHDT, CDR2 FYEKMQ (reference sequence). DNA for the CDR3: TGTGCCAGCAGCCAAGAAGCAGTTAGCACAGATACGCAGTATTTT. This gives the protein CASSQEAVSTDTQYF.

The V gene is TRBV14, the J gene TRBJ2-5; TRBD1 might be the D (5 bases). V gave up 1 base and J gave up 0 bases, with 12 bases separating them. Germline assignment: CDR1 SGHDN and CDR2 FVKESK. The CDR3 is 16 residues long. CDR3 nucleotides: TGTGCCAGCAGCCAAGTTCCTTGGGGCGACCAAGAGACCCAGTACTTC. This gives the protein CASSQVPWGDQETQYF. The complete variable domain, with remaining parts taken from reference TRBV14 and TRBJ2-5, reads EAGVTQFPSHSVIEKGQTVTLRCDPISGHDNLYWYRRVMGKEIKFLLHFVKESKQDESGMPNNRFLAERTGGTYSTLKVQPAELEDSGVYFCASSQVPWGDQETQYFGPGTRLLVL.

The chain uses TRBV7-6 and TRBJ2-7; D unclear. Trimming removed 1 base from V and 2 bases from J, with 6 bases in between. The CDR3 loop spans 13 amino acids. Per the germline V gene, CDR1 is SGHVS and CDR2 is FNYEAQ. The CDR3 reads CASSLELPYEQYF. In DNA form, the CDR3 reads TGTGCCAGCAGCTTAGAGTTGCCCTACGAGCAGTACTTC.

V usage is TRBV29-1 and J usage is TRBJ2-7; tentative D call: TRBD2 (5 bases). V lost 4 bases and J lost 6, with 10 bases in between. Germline assignment: CDR1 SQVTM and CDR2 ANQGSEA. The length of the CDR3 is 11 residues. CDR3 in amino acids: CSVATGSEQYF. CDR3 DNA: TGCAGCGTTGCGACGGGGAGCGAGCAGTACTTC.

The chain carries TRBV4-3 and TRBJ2-3; possible D gene TRBD2, 6 bases. Germline V gene sequence: CDR1 LGHNA, CDR2 YSLEER. The CDR3 is made up of 15 amino acids. V lost 0 bases to trimming and J lost 4 bases, with 11 bases between them. CDR3 in amino acids: CASSQDGSGADTQYF. In nucleotides, the CDR3 is TGCGCCAGCAGCCAAGACGGGAGCGGCGCAGATACGCAGTATTTT.

The V call is TRBV7-9, the J call TRBJ2-7; 10 positions match TRBD2. CDR1 and CDR2 (germline): SEHNR, FQNEAQ (reference sequence). The CDR3 is 16 residues long. The V segment lost 7 bases and the J segment 2 bases; nucleotides outside the gene matches: 11. The CDR3 loop reads CASTKRTGTSAYEQYF. The CDR3 DNA reads TGTGCCAGCACCAAAAGGACCGGGACTAGCGCCTACGAGCAGTACTTC. Filled out from reference TRBV7-9 and TRBJ2-7, the complete variable domain reads DTGVSQNPRHKITKRGQNVTFRCDPISEHNRLYWYRQTLGQGPEFLTYFQNEAQLEKSRLLSDRFSAERPKGSFSTLEIQRTEQGDSAMYLCASTKRTGTSAYEQYFGPGTRLTVT.

The genes are TRBV6-1 and TRBJ1-2, with D tentatively TRBD1 (5 bases). CDR1 and CDR2 from the germline V gene are MNHNS and SASEGT. V dropped 4 bases and J dropped 9 bases, with 9 bases sitting between them. The CDR3 covers 11 residues. The CDR3 is CASSVGVRYTF. The CDR3 nucleotides read TGTGCCAGCAGTGTGGGGGTGCGCTACACCTTC.

This clone has just one count. The chain uses TRBV28 and TRBJ1-2, with unresolved D. Germline V CDR1 and CDR2: MDHEN, SYDVKM. Deletions cut 2 bases from V and 4 bases from J, with 8 bases between. The CDR3 is 13 amino acids. CDR3 sequence (DNA): TGTGCCAGCAGTTTAACAGAGTTCTATGGCTACACCTTC. This sequence encodes CASSLTEFYGYTF.

This clone was recorded once. This CDR3 is also generated by other DNA sequences in the sample. The chain has TRBV27 and TRBJ2-5; the D gene is possibly TRBD1 (5 bases). The germline V and J ends were trimmed by 5 bases and 2 bases, with 12 bases remaining between them. Germline V gene data show CDR1 as MNHEY and CDR2 as SMNVEV (reference sequence). The CDR3 runs 14 residues. The DNA for the CDR3 is TGTGCCAGCAGTCTCCTGGGGCGGCAAGAGACCCAGTACTTC. This sequence encodes CASSLLGRQETQYF.

The V call is TRBV27, the J call TRBJ2-7; D gene unclear. Per the germline V gene, CDR1 is MNHEY and CDR2 is SMNVEV (reference sequence). V was pared by 6 bases and J by 0 bases, with 12 bases between. CDR3 length: 14 amino acids. CDR3 amino acids: CASSYTGSSYEQYF. CDR3 sequence (DNA): TGTGCCAGCAGCTACACTGGTAGCTCCTACGAGCAGTACTTC.

This clone was observed a handful of times. The chain uses TRBV9 and TRBJ1-1, with a weak D call TRBD1 (6 bases). Germline CDR1 is SGDLS and CDR2 is YYNGEE. This CDR3 is 13 amino acids long. Trimming removed 3 bases at V and 5 bases at J, with 11 bases between. CDR3 DNA: TGTGCCAGCAGCGCCGCAGGGGTTACTGAAGCTTTCTTT. Its protein product is CASSAAGVTEAFF.

CDR3 sequence (DNA): TGCAGCGGAACTACCGGACCTTACGAGCAGTACTTC. Residues: CSGTTGPYEQYF. This chain connects TRBV29-1 to TRBJ2-7; the D is unclear. Between the trimmed V and J ends, which lost 7 bases and 4 bases, there was a span of 14 bases. The CDR3 length is 12 residues. Looked up from germline, CDR1 is SQVTM and CDR2 is ANQGSEA.

As DNA, the CDR3 is TGTGCCAGCAGTTGGGGATCCTCCTACGAGCAGTACTTC. As protein: CASSWGSSYEQYF. This chain links TRBV28 with TRBJ2-7; no clear D gene. CDR3 size: 13 residues. Germline V gene data show CDR1 as MDHEN and CDR2 as SYDVKM. The ends were cut back, 4 bases at V and 0 bases at J, with 7 bases in the middle.

V usage is TRBV28 and J usage is TRBJ1-3; D is possibly TRBD1 (6 bases). Germline CDR1 MDHEN, CDR2 SYDVKM. CDR3 length equals 16 residues. The germline V and J ends were trimmed by 5 bases and 3 bases, with 17 bases remaining between them. CDR3: CASSPSWGASGNTIYF. The DNA of the CDR3 is TGTGCCAGCAGTCCCTCATGGGGGGCTAGTGGAAACACCATATATTTT. The entire variable domain, with the rest obtained from reference TRBV28 and TRBJ1-3, is as follows: DVKVTQSSRYLVKRTGEKVFLECVQDMDHENMFWYRQDPGLGLRLIYFSYDVKMKEKGDIPEGYSVSREKKERFSLILESASTNQTSMYLCASSPSWGASGNTIYFGEGSWLTVV.

The chain links TRBV5-6 to TRBJ2-7; D may be TRBD2 (5 bases). This CDR3 has 11 residues. V was cut by 4 bases and J by 6 bases, with 8 bases left in between. Germline V CDR1 and CDR2: SGHDT, YYEEEE. In DNA, the CDR3 is TGTGCCAGCAGCGTTAGCGTCGAGCAGTACTTC. Protein: CASSVSVEQYF.

This chain connects TRBV6-5 to TRBJ1-2, with 9 bases aligning to TRBD1. Per the germline V gene, CDR1 is MNHEY and CDR2 is SVGAGI. The J segment lost 8 bases and the V segment lost 7 bases, leaving 11 bases of the junction unmatched. The CDR3 extends over 14 amino acids. CDR3 region: CASTPGTGRGGYTF. The CDR3 DNA follows: TGTGCCAGCACCCCCGGGACAGGGCGAGGAGGCTACACCTTC.

The chain uses TRBV19 and TRBJ2-5, with D possibly being TRBD1 (6 bases). Trimming shortened V by 10 bases and J by 3 bases, and 15 bases separated the two germline ends. The CDR3 length is 13 residues. CDR1 LNHDA and CDR2 SQIVND come from the germline V gene (reference sequence). The CDR3 DNA follows: TGTGCCACCTTAGGACAGCCCGAAGAGACCCAGTACTTC. It is translated as CATLGQPEETQYF.

The rearrangement joins TRBV20-1 to TRBJ2-7; D uncertain. The length of the CDR3 is 11 residues. Trimming took off 6 bases at V and 4 bases at J, with 10 bases between the two ends. Germline values: CDR1 DFQATT, CDR2 SNEGSKA (reference sequence). The CDR3 nucleotides read TGCAGTGCGTGGGCGGCATACGAGCAGTACTTC. This sequence encodes CSAWAAYEQYF.

The rearrangement uses TRBV4-1 and TRBJ1-4, with D perhaps matching TRBD1 (5 bases). The CDR3 contains 17 residues. CDR1 is MGHRA, CDR2 YSYEKL, per germline. V was trimmed by 2 bases and J by 0 bases, leaving 13 bases between them. The CDR3 nucleotides are TGCGCCAGCAGCCAAACCCCAGGGATCGCAACTAATGAAAAACTGTTTTTT. This encodes CASSQTPGIATNEKLFF.

The V gene is TRBV30, the J gene TRBJ2-1; possible D gene TRBD2, 6 bases. CDR1 is GTSNPN, CDR2 SVGIG, per germline (reference sequence). V dropped 4 bases and J dropped 0 bases, with 13 bases sitting between them. This CDR3 comprises 15 residues. The CDR3 spells CAWMGGYSSYNEQFF. In DNA form, the CDR3 reads TGTGCCTGGATGGGGGGATATAGCTCCTACAATGAGCAGTTCTTC.